One sample yielded the 17 T cell receptor beta chains listed below, sequenced in a study of beta chain features in type 1 diabetes. Findings of the study overall: There was a moderate but significant shortening of TCRB CDR3s in all four CD4+ subsets of Type 1 diabetes patients.

TCRB transcripts that were expressed got sequenced, as all of the isolated RNA had been reverse transcribed. Repertoires were generated with immunoSEQ multiplex PCR, while TCRdb's copy carries only in-frame clones and drops some. The table lists over 40,000 clones, roughly 70% of them singletons. These TCRs are of unknown antigen specificity. Sequencing input: Tregs from blood. The receptors derive from a man aged 30 to 45 with type 1 diabetes. Some clones in this sample may be carry-over from other donors' samples.

The rearrangement links TRBV5-1 to TRBJ2-1, with TRBD2 identical over 7 bases. V gave up 0 bases and J gave up 5 bases; unmatched junction bases: 2. The CDR3 contains 14 residues. Germline values: CDR1 SGHRS, CDR2 YFSETQ. CDR3 residues: CASSLGGGDNEQFF. The CDR3 nucleotides are TGCGCCAGCAGCTTGGGGGGGGGTGACAATGAGCAGTTCTTC.

V is TRBV9 and J is TRBJ2-3; maybe TRBD1 (5 bases). This CDR3 is 15 amino acids long. Germline lookup yields CDR1 SGDLS and CDR2 YYNGEE. The V gene lost 0 bases and the J gene lost 2 bases, with 10 bases spanning the gap. CDR3 sequence: CASSVDRGITDTQYF. CDR3 nucleotides: TGTGCCAGCAGCGTAGATAGGGGTATCACAGATACGCAGTATTTT.

This clone was observed a few times. The V call is TRBV4-3, the J call TRBJ1-2; D is ambiguous. There are 17 residues in the CDR3. Germline CDR1 and CDR2: LGHNA and YSLEER. The V gene lost 3 bases and the J gene lost 3 bases, with 20 bases spanning the gap. DNA of the CDR3: TGCGCCAGCAGCCAGAGTCCCCGGGGAGGTGCGGACTATGGCTACACCTTC. Encoded protein: CASSQSPRGGADYGYTF.

The chain couples TRBV29-1 to TRBJ1-3; D not certain. V lost 7 bases to trimming and J lost 1 base, with 14 bases between them. Germline lookup yields CDR1 SQVTM and CDR2 ANQGSEA. This CDR3 is built from 14 residues. CDR3 in amino acids: CSASSGLSGNTIYF. The CDR3 nucleotides read TGCAGCGCCAGTAGCGGGTTGTCTGGAAACACCATATATTTT.

The J gene is TRBJ2-2, the V gene TRBV15; D is ambiguous. CDR1 is LNHNV and CDR2 is YYDKDF in the germline V gene (reference sequence). This CDR3 is built from 14 residues. The germline V and J ends were trimmed by 6 bases and 0 bases, with 8 bases remaining between them. CDR3: CATRPSANTGELFF. The DNA of the CDR3 is TGTGCCACCAGACCCTCGGCGAACACCGGGGAGCTGTTTTTT.

This clone was seen a few times. V gene TRBV27 combines with J gene TRBJ2-3; TRBD2 matches at 7 bases. Germline lookup yields CDR1 MNHEY and CDR2 SMNVEV (reference sequence). The CDR3 loop spans 15 amino acids. V dropped 6 bases and J dropped 2; count of bases not matched to a gene: 8. CDR3 nucleotide sequence: TGTGCCAGCAGCCCGGGGACTACCTACACAGATACGCAGTATTTT. The encoded protein is CASSPGTTYTDTQYF.

The V call is TRBV5-4, the J call TRBJ2-7, with 10 bases aligning to TRBD1. Germline V gene sequence: CDR1 SGHNT, CDR2 YYREEE (reference sequence). J was trimmed by 5 bases and V by 4 bases; bases with no gene match: 9. The CDR3 length is 15 residues. CDR3 protein: CASSDGDRGFHEQYF. In DNA form, the CDR3 reads TGTGCCAGCAGCGACGGGGACAGGGGCTTCCACGAGCAGTACTTC.

The DNA for the CDR3 is TGTGCCAGCATCCCGGGACAGAATAATTCACCCCTCCACTTT. This translates into CASIPGQNNSPLHF. The rearrangement uses TRBV6-1 and TRBJ1-6; 7 nucleotides agree with TRBD1. Losses at the gene ends were 7 bases for V and 5 bases for J; bases not matched to a gene: 5. The CDR3 consists of 14 residues. CDR1 is MNHNS, CDR2 SASEGT, per germline.

The V gene is TRBV6-5, the J gene TRBJ1-5; 7 positions match TRBD1. The germline V gene has CDR1 MNHEY and CDR2 SVGAGI. The CDR3 has 14 residues. Trimming removed 6 bases from V and 3 bases from J; junction bases left unmatched: 5. The CDR3 loop reads CASSPGQDNQPQHF. Written as DNA, the CDR3 is TGTGCCAGCAGCCCCGGACAGGACAATCAGCCCCAGCATTTT.

CDR3 amino acids: CASSLTVVADTQYF. CDR3 nucleotides: TGTGCCAGCAGCTTAACGGTGGTAGCGGATACGCAGTATTTT. The rearrangement joins TRBV7-3 to TRBJ2-3; tentative D call: TRBD2 (5 bases). The germline V gene encodes CDR1 SGHTA and CDR2 FQGTGA. The CDR3 loop spans 14 amino acids. V lost 0 bases, J lost 6 bases, and 10 bases lay in between.

The chain joins TRBV4-2 to TRBJ1-5; TRBD1 matches at 8 bases. This CDR3 has 18 amino acids. Germline loops: CDR1 LGHNA, CDR2 YNFKEQ. V was clipped by 0 bases and J by 2 bases; unmatched bases: 9. The CDR3 bases are TGTGCCAGCAGCCAAGATTTCCAGGGGGCGAGTGGCAATCAGCCCCAGCATTTT. This sequence encodes CASSQDFQGASGNQPQHF.

The rearrangement uses TRBV29-1 and TRBJ2-5, with a tentative D call TRBD2 (6 bases). The J call may be in error: the DNA end matches TRBJ2-7 better. Germline V gene data show CDR1 as SQVTM and CDR2 as ANQGSEA. CDR3 size: 13 residues. CDR3: CSAVLVGGDEQYF. In nucleotides, the CDR3 is TGCAGCGCCGTACTAGTGGGGGGTGACGAGCAGTACTTC.

The chain links TRBV11-2 to TRBJ2-2; D might be TRBD2 (5 bases). V was cut by 5 bases and J by 7 bases, with 14 bases left in between. The germline V gene has CDR1 SGHAT and CDR2 FQNNGV. This CDR3 spans 14 amino acids. This CDR3 is CASSGLSGIGELFF. CDR3 sequence (DNA): TGTGCCAGCAGCGGACTCTCCGGGATCGGGGAGCTGTTTTTT.

The chain has TRBV7-3 and TRBJ1-1; TRBD1 agrees at 11 bases. The trim removed 5 bases at V and 7 bases at J, leaving 6 bases unmatched. Germline V CDR1 and CDR2: SGHTA, FQGTGA. The CDR3 length is 14 residues. The DNA of the CDR3 is TGTGCCAGCAGCCGGACAGGGGGCTGGGATGAAGCTTTCTTT. This encodes CASSRTGGWDEAFF. The entire variable domain, with the rest obtained from reference TRBV7-3 and TRBJ1-1, is as follows: GAGVSQTPSNKVTEKGKYVELRCDPISGHTALYWYRQSLGQGPEFLIYFQGTGAADDSGLPNDRFFAVRPEGSVSTLKIQRTERGDSAVYLCASSRTGGWDEAFFGQGTRLTVV.

V usage is TRBV6-6 and J usage is TRBJ1-1, with TRBD1 matching over 9 bases. V shed 6 bases, J shed 3 bases, and the junction held 8 bases outside the gene matches. CDR3 length: 15 residues. Germline values: CDR1 MNHNY, CDR2 SVGAGI (reference sequence). CDR3 loop: CASSAQDRGYTEAFF. The CDR3 nucleotides are TGTGCCAGCAGCGCCCAGGACAGGGGATACACTGAAGCTTTCTTT.

This clone was counted only a few times. J is TRBJ1-2 and V is TRBV16, with no clear D. There are 14 residues in the CDR3. The V end lost 4 bases, the J end lost 7 bases, and 16 bases lay between the germline ends. Germline V gene sequence: CDR1 KGHSY, CDR2 FQNENV. The CDR3 sequence is CASSLELGPFGYTF. CDR3 nucleotide sequence: TGTGCCAGCAGCCTGGAGCTAGGCCCTTTTGGCTACACCTTC.

The rearrangement uses TRBV18 and TRBJ2-1; 9 bases are a match to TRBD1. The CDR3 has 17 amino acids. Germline V gene sequence: CDR1 KGHSH, CDR2 LQKENI. The V and J ends lost 4 bases and 8 bases, in that order; junction bases with no gene match: 15. The CDR3 region is CASSRTGGEVYRHEQFF. The CDR3 DNA sequence: TGTGCCAGCTCACGCACAGGGGGCGAAGTTTACCGTCATGAGCAGTTCTTC.